This T cell receptor (beta chain) was identified in a study of human T cells and chemical hapten exposure (dated by TCRdb to the early 2020s). With regard to the full study: For sensitization, 2% DPC in acetone was applied to a 2 cm by 2 cm area of upper inner arm skin. Alopecia areata with under or over 50% scalp involvement, alopecia totalis and alopecia universalis were represented in the patient cohort, which was mostly female. Libraries were pooled for sequencing, and per-sample TCR yields varied mainly because of small differences in library volumes within the pool. Throughout the study period of around 25 weeks, patients also received therapeutic DPC doses to the scalp every week. Patient blood was sampled pre-sensitization (week 0) and at 2, 6 and about 24 weeks after DPC sensitization. For TCR sequencing, blood came from twenty-nine alopecia patients at anywhere from one to four time points (pre-sensitization, 2, 6 and 24 weeks). Patch testing was performed on the upper back with Finn chambers containing 0.01% DPC, and the patch tests were scored after 6 days according to International Contact Dermatitis Research Group standards. The study tracked peripheral blood TCR repertoire changes in vivo during primary and secondary sensitization to the hapten diphenylcyclopropenone (DPC) in alopecia patients.

The full study reports these points: Patch test score was positively correlated with the number of PT1 expanded TCRs, with significance at thresholds 8, 16 and 32 but not at 4. Because every patient had alopecia, a presumed autoimmune disease, the patients' immune response might differ from that of healthy individuals. DPC sensitization did not change the number of TCRs with a frequency above 1 in 1000, and there was no evidence of changes in global repertoire structure. Expanded TCRs formed significantly more large CDR3 similarity clusters than pre-sensitization or healthy control sets, consistent with antigen-driven responses. After repeated subsampling, changes were observed in the strength of the expansion versus patch-test correlation and in the threshold at which the correlation became significant.

This clonotype has only a few counts. There is no known antigen for this receptor. No base quality values were provided; no much bigger clone lies one nucleotide off. Measured from the cysteine to the phenylalanine, the CDR3 is 12 residues long. Only the CDR3 portion is preserved as DNA: 36 bases, with reading frame beginning at the first base. The V end loses 3 bases and the J end loses 8 bases, and a stretch of 10 bases separates them. The germline V gene (reference sequence) supplies CDR1 LGHDT and CDR2 YNNKEL. Explained via the paper, the time point label denotes: patch test 3, about 24 weeks after DPC sensitization. Per the publication, the treatment or condition label means: therapeutic diphenylcyclopropenone sensitization with weekly scalp DPC. Blood at each patch-test visit was drawn before the patch test was applied. Patients were considered eligible if aged 18 to 70, diagnosed with alopecia and deemed suitable for DPC therapy, and patients were excluded if pregnant. Total RNA was extracted from unfractionated whole blood collected in Tempus Blood RNA tubes.

Library preparation employed RACE. TCRdb shows the sequencer as NextSeq 500. Library preparation attached unique molecular identifiers to individual cDNA molecules for quantitative, reproducible TCR counting. Each blood RNA sample was used to sequence both TCR alpha and TCR beta chains. In the paper's pipeline: A median of approximately 100,000 TCRs per sample was observed, with a range of roughly 20,000 to 750,000. V, J and CDR3 annotation of the TCR reads was carried out using the Decombinator software suite. For PS versus PT1 abundance plots, all samples were subsampled to the same number of TCRs (28,000). Expanded TCRs were defined as absent before sensitization and observed at least eight times at the 2-week time point. Starting from the raw public reads, TCRdb applied fastp trimming at Q25, assembled clones with MiXCR and retained in-frame beta chains. Duplicate CDR3 protein sequences are folded into a single record with the most common DNA and genes. It is TCRdb's table, rather than the study itself, that gives the V and J calls and clone size. This sample holds some 110,000 distinct CDR3 sequences; less than 45% were observed only once. The top ten constitute around 2.8% of the sample.

This receptor was taken from a man in his forties or fifties with alopecia areata. Some clones in this sample may be carry-over from other donors' samples. The specimen was whole blood, collected in connection with sensitization to the hapten diphenylcyclopropenone (DPC). The receptor chain draws on TRBV3-1 and TRBJ1-1, and perhaps TRBD1 as D gene, on 6 matching bases. The CDR3 protein sequence reads: CASSQGAREAFF. The nucleotides read TGTGCCAGCAGCCAGGGGGCGAGAGAAGCTTTCTTT. This CDR3, with the reference TRBV3-1 and TRBJ1-1 proteins standing in past its ends, gives the full variable domain DTAVSQTPKYLVTQMGNDKSIKCEQNLGHDTMYWYKQDSKKFLKIMFSYNNKELIINETVPNRFSPKSPDKAHLNLHINSLELGDSAVYFCASSQGAREAFFGQGTRLTVV.